Below are 16 T cell receptor beta chains sequenced from a single sample in a study of T-cell memory formation after mild COVID-19 (dated by TCRdb to about 2021). The receptor library was made with 5' RACE. For sequencing, an Illumina NovaSeq 6000 was employed. TCRdb's own reprocessing of the public reads used fastp at Q25 and MiXCR and kept productive beta chains. Rows with a matching CDR3 protein are joined into one entry that keeps the most common DNA and genes. Recorded for this sample are around 300,000 distinct CDR3 sequences; roughly 13% of them occurred a single time. Over 20% of the sample comes from the top ten. The sample was PBMCs or a T cell subset sorted from them (not recorded which). The receptors were gathered from a man in his late teens or twenties who had mild COVID-19 (a few samples of this study predate the infection). The sample titles of this study are shuffled in the database, so cell type and time point are left out; the donor was told from shared clones.

This clonotype has a count of ten or more. The V call is TRBV2, the J call TRBJ2-1, with D tentatively TRBD1 (6 bases). The CDR3 covers 14 residues. The V gene lost 4 bases and the J gene lost 1 base, with 8 bases spanning the gap. Germline assignment: CDR1 SNHLY and CDR2 FYNNEI. CDR3 sequence: CASSVRGSYNEQFF. CDR3 DNA: TGTGCCAGCAGTGTCAGGGGATCCTACAATGAGCAGTTCTTC.

The table lists this clonotype with a few counts. This chain links TRBV11-3 with TRBJ2-3; no firm D call. Germline CDR1 and CDR2: SGHNT and YENEEA. V shed 3 bases and J shed 6 bases, with 7 bases lying between them. The CDR3 is 12 amino acids. CDR3 residues: CASSFGFDTQYF. CDR3 in DNA: TGTGCCAGCAGCTTCGGCTTTGATACGCAGTATTTT. The variable domain in full, completed from reference TRBV11-3 and TRBJ2-3, reads EAGVVQSPRYKIIEKKQPVAFWCNPISGHNTLYWYLQNLGQGPELLIRYENEEAVDDSQLPKDRFSAERLKGVDSTLKIQPAELGDSAVYLCASSFGFDTQYFGPGTRLTVL.

The chain is built from TRBV6-5 and TRBJ1-1; no firm D call. V was pared by 3 bases and J by 4 bases, with 9 bases between. Per the germline V gene, CDR1 is MNHEY and CDR2 is SVGAGI. The CDR3 has 13 residues. The CDR3 sequence: CASSYSRRTEAFF. The CDR3 DNA is TGTGCCAGCAGTTATAGCAGGCGCACTGAAGCTTTCTTT.

The sample holds one count of this clonotype. The rearrangement uses TRBV4-2 and TRBJ1-2; TRBD1 is a possible D gene (6 bases). The germline V gene encodes CDR1 LGHNA and CDR2 YNFKEQ. The CDR3 covers 13 residues. With 1 base removed from V and 12 bases from J, the gap between germline ends came to 15 bases. CDR3 amino acids: CASSQATGKDDTF. The CDR3 region has the DNA TGTGCCAGCAGCCAAGCTACAGGGAAAGACGACACCTTC.

This chain connects TRBV9 to TRBJ2-3, with D perhaps TRBD1 (5 bases). Germline V gene data show CDR1 as SGDLS and CDR2 as YYNGEE. V was pared by 4 bases and J by 4 bases, with 19 bases between. The CDR3 runs 16 residues. The CDR3 loop is CASSSWTSPGADTQYF. CDR3 coding DNA: TGTGCCAGCAGCTCCTGGACATCCCCGGGTGCAGATACGCAGTATTTT.

The rearrangement uses TRBV20-1 and TRBJ2-5, with D possibly TRBD2 on 6 matching bases. Germline CDR1 reads DFQATT; CDR2 reads SNEGSKA (reference sequence). V lost 6 bases and J lost 1, with 15 bases in between. The CDR3 has 14 amino acids. The CDR3 nucleotides read TGCAGTGCAAACCCTCTGGGAGGCCAAGAGACCCAGTACTTC. Translated: CSANPLGGQETQYF.

This clonotype has a single count. The V gene is TRBV19, the J gene TRBJ2-4, with D possibly matching TRBD1 (5 bases). This CDR3 is 12 amino acids long. The V end was cut by 5 bases, the J end by 7 bases, with 9 bases between. Germline CDR1 and CDR2: LNHDA and SQIVND (reference sequence). CDR3 in DNA: TGTGCCAGTAGTTCTTCAGGGAACATTCAGTACTTC. The encoded protein is CASSSSGNIQYF.

The chain has TRBV4-2 and TRBJ2-3, with D unclear. V was clipped by 0 bases and J by 4 bases, with 11 bases between them. Germline loops: CDR1 LGHNA, CDR2 YNFKEQ. This CDR3 region has 15 residues. CDR3 coding DNA: TGTGCCAGCAGCCAAGAAGGAGTTAGGGCAGATACGCAGTATTTT. Translated, it gives CASSQEGVRADTQYF.

This clonotype was seen at least ten times. The gene calls are TRBV9 and TRBJ2-1; 11 bases are shared with TRBD2. From germline, CDR1 is SGDLS and CDR2 YYNGEE. V lost 0 bases and J lost 9; bases outside the gene matches: 8. There are 16 residues in the CDR3. The CDR3 loop is CASSVDTGLAGGEQFF. The CDR3 DNA reads as TGTGCCAGCAGCGTAGACACAGGACTAGCGGGTGGTGAGCAGTTCTTC.

This clonotype has ten or more counts. The genes are TRBV5-1 and TRBJ2-4, with 9 bases lining up with TRBD2. The trim removed 0 bases at V and 1 base at J, leaving 5 bases unmatched. CDR1 is SGHRS and CDR2 is YFSETQ in the germline V gene. This CDR3 comprises 17 residues. In DNA form, the CDR3 reads TGCGCCAGCAGCTTGGCCGCTAGCGGGGCCGCCAAAAACATTCAGTACTTC. It yields the protein CASSLAASGAAKNIQYF. The full variable domain, its missing parts supplied by reference TRBV5-1 and TRBJ2-4, is KAGVTQTPRYLIKTRGQQVTLSCSPISGHRSVSWYQQTPGQGLQFLFEYFSETQRNKGNFPGRFSGRQFSNSRSEMNVSTLELGDSALYLCASSLAASGAAKNIQYFGAGTRLSVL.

The rearrangement joins TRBV5-1 to TRBJ2-5; tentatively, D is TRBD1 (5 bases). V was trimmed by 3 bases and J by 4 bases, leaving 16 bases between them. Per the germline V gene, CDR1 is SGHRS and CDR2 is YFSETQ. The CDR3 length is 15 residues. CDR3 DNA: TGCGCCAGCAGCTATACCAGGGCTCTGGGAGAGACCCAGTACTTC. Translating gives CASSYTRALGETQYF.

The chain links TRBV2 to TRBJ2-1, with TRBD1 identical over 7 bases. The germline gives CDR1 SNHLY, CDR2 FYNNEI. Trimming took 1 base from V and 2 from J; bases not matched to a gene: 2. This CDR3 has 15 residues. The CDR3 sequence is CASSEETGTYNEQFF. The CDR3 DNA follows: TGTGCCAGCAGTGAAGAGACAGGGACCTACAATGAGCAGTTCTTC.

This clonotype was recorded a few times. The V call is TRBV12-3 or TRBV12-4, the J call TRBJ2-7, with 9 bases fitting TRBD1. Trimming cost V 7 bases and J 1 base; bases outside gene matches: 8. This CDR3 spans 15 amino acids. CDR3 protein: CASTAGTGPSYEQYF. The CDR3 bases are TGTGCCAGCACCGCCGGGACAGGGCCATCCTACGAGCAGTACTTC.

This chain links TRBV4-1 with TRBJ1-3; 7 positions agree with TRBD1. CDR3 length equals 15 residues. From germline, CDR1 is MGHRA and CDR2 YSYEKL. V lost 1 base and J lost 4; bases outside the gene matches: 4. The CDR3 protein is CASSQARTGGNTIYF. The CDR3 DNA sequence: TGCGCCAGCAGCCAAGCTCGGACAGGAGGAAACACCATATATTTT.

This clonotype came up a few times. The chain combines TRBV6-1 with TRBJ2-5; the D is unclear. This CDR3 region has 12 residues. Trimming pared 5 bases from V and 7 bases from J, leaving 11 bases between. Germline-derived CDR1 and CDR2 are MNHNS and SASEGT. DNA of the CDR3: TGTGCCAGCAGTCCATCTACCTGGACCCAGTACTTC. It yields the protein CASSPSTWTQYF.

The chain has TRBV19 and TRBJ1-5; possible D gene TRBD1, 6 bases. Germline V CDR1 and CDR2: LNHDA, SQIVND (reference sequence). The CDR3 spans 18 residues. V was shortened by 4 bases and J by 4 bases, with 23 bases between the two germline ends. CDR3 in DNA: TGTGCCAGTAGTACCTCAAACCCCGCCAGGGGTATAAATCAGCCCCAGCATTTT. Translating gives CASSTSNPARGINQPQHF. Full variable domain (rest looked up from reference TRBV19 and TRBJ1-5): DGGITQSPKYLFRKEGQNVTLSCEQNLNHDAMYWYRQDPGQGLRLIYYSQIVNDFQKGDIAEGYSVSREKKESFPLTVTSAQKNPTAFYLCASSTSNPARGINQPQHFGDGTRLSIL.